These 27 T cell receptor beta chains share one sample of origin, sequenced in a study of response to subunit inactivated influenza vaccine. TCRdb reprocessed the RT-PCR reads via MiXCR and lists one record per CDR3 protein. This sample has about 570,000 distinct CDR3 sequences, with about 11% found just once. A further study also used this sample, focusing on T cells expressing NK-cell markers. Turning to that study: Generation of TCR beta cDNA was performed by 5'RACE template switching incorporating UMIs.

The material was PBMCs from blood, obtained on the day of vaccination. The receptors were gathered from a man aged 45-65 years who received an inactivated influenza vaccine.

This clonotype was observed at least ten times. The chain combines TRBV20-1 with TRBJ2-7; 7 nucleotides agree with TRBD2. V shed 4 bases, J shed 0 bases, and the junction held 3 bases outside the gene matches. CDR1 and CDR2 (germline): DFQATT, SNEGSKA (reference sequence). This CDR3 is built from 13 residues. CDR3 loop: CSAKGTNSYEQYF. CDR3 DNA sequence: TGCAGTGCTAAGGGGACTAACTCCTACGAGCAGTACTTC.

This clonotype has more than one count but fewer than ten. CDR3 amino acids: CASRPAGAFYNEQFF. As DNA, the CDR3 is TGTGCCAGCAGGCCAGCGGGGGCCTTCTACAATGAGCAGTTCTTC. This rearrangement joins TRBV2 to TRBJ2-1, with TRBD2 identical over 8 bases. The CDR3 extends over 15 amino acids. The V gene end was trimmed by 6 bases and the J gene end by 3 bases; junction bases not matched to a gene: 7. CDR1 SNHLY and CDR2 FYNNEI come from the germline V gene.

This clonotype was seen a handful of times. This sequence joins TRBV29-1 and TRBJ2-7; possibly TRBD1 or TRBD2 for D (5 bases each). Germline-derived CDR1 and CDR2 are SQVTM and ANQGSEA. V lost 4 bases, J lost 2 bases, and 15 bases lay in between. The CDR3 is made up of 14 amino acids. The CDR3 sequence: CSVVLSGGTYEQYF. The CDR3 DNA is TGCAGCGTTGTCTTGTCTGGGGGAACCTACGAGCAGTACTTC.

At least ten counts were recorded for this clonotype. CDR3 nucleotide sequence: TGCGCCAGCAGCCAAGGGGCAGGGTCGAACACTGAAGCTTTCTTT. It is translated as CASSQGAGSNTEAFF. This sequence joins TRBV4-3 and TRBJ1-1, with D tentatively TRBD1 (5 bases). V was cut by 1 base and J by 1 base, with 10 bases left in between. The CDR3 length is 15 residues. Germline CDR1 and CDR2: LGHNA and YSLEER.

J is TRBJ1-6 and V is TRBV12-3 or TRBV12-4; 9 bases are a match to TRBD1. The J segment lost 7 bases and the V segment lost 0 bases, leaving 4 bases of the junction unmatched. The CDR3 consists of 16 residues. For the CDR3, the DNA is TGTGCCAGCAGTTTAGCGGACAGGGGCTCGAATTCACCCCTCCACTTT. This translates into CASSLADRGSNSPLHF.

The CDR3 sequence is CASSRDRSTYNEQFF. For the CDR3, the DNA is TGTGCCAGCAGCCGGGACAGGTCCACCTACAATGAGCAGTTCTTC. V gene TRBV6-2 or TRBV6-3 combines with J gene TRBJ2-1, with 8 bases fitting TRBD1. Germline V gene lookup returns CDR1 MNHEY and CDR2 SVGEGT. The ends lost 6 bases at V and 2 bases at J; junction bases unmatched: 6. This CDR3 spans 15 amino acids.

The chain employs TRBV28 and TRBJ2-7, with TRBD2 matching over 11 bases. The V segment lost 5 bases and the J segment 4 bases; nucleotides outside the gene matches: 10. This CDR3 has 16 amino acids. Germline CDR1 MDHEN, CDR2 SYDVKM. The CDR3 loop reads CASSGPGASGRYEQYF. The CDR3 DNA is TGTGCCAGCAGTGGACCGGGGGCTAGCGGGAGGTACGAGCAGTACTTC.

This clonotype was detected a few times. The chain has TRBV7-2 and TRBJ2-6; TRBD1 is a possible D gene (6 bases). The CDR3 totals 16 residues. V was cut by 0 bases and J by 3 bases, with 9 bases left in between. Germline CDR1 is SGHTA and CDR2 is FQGNSA. CDR3 sequence (DNA): TGTGCCAGCAGCTTAGCCGGGACAAGTGGGGCCAACGTCCTGACTTTC. Encoded protein: CASSLAGTSGANVLTF.

This clonotype was recorded many times. The V and J genes are TRBV2 and TRBJ1-5; D not certain. CDR1 is SNHLY, CDR2 FYNNEI, per germline. Trimming left V 6 bases short and J 7 bases short, with 19 bases between. CDR3 length: 15 amino acids. CDR3 nucleotides: TGTGCCAGCAGCCTTGAGGGCGCGAGGTACCAGCCCCAGCATTTT. Amino acid sequence: CASSLEGARYQPQHF.

This clonotype was counted between two and nine times. The CDR3 nucleotides are TGTGCCAGCAGTGAGCAGCGGGAGTTGTCAGATACGCAGTATTTT. As protein: CASSEQRELSDTQYF. The chain carries TRBV2 and TRBJ2-3, with 8 bases lining up with TRBD2. Germline V lookup: CDR1 SNHLY, CDR2 FYNNEI. The CDR3 sequence is 15 residues long. V lost 3 bases and J lost 4; bases outside the gene matches: 6.

This clonotype was picked up a small number of times. The V call is TRBV6-1, the J call TRBJ1-6; D remains unclear. Germline V CDR1 and CDR2: MNHNS, SASEGT. Between the trimmed V and J ends, which lost 7 bases and 7 bases, there was a span of 17 bases. This CDR3 is 15 amino acids long. The CDR3 nucleotides read TGTGCCAGCAAAAACCGCGGGGTGAGGAATTCACCCCTCCACTTT. It specifies CASKNRGVRNSPLHF.

The chain employs TRBV20-1 and TRBJ2-4; 11 bases are shared with TRBD2. Germline assignment: CDR1 DFQATT and CDR2 SNEGSKA (reference sequence). The V gene end was trimmed by 5 bases and the J gene end by 0 bases; junction bases not matched to a gene: 15. This CDR3 has 19 residues. The CDR3 here is CSAHSPGTSGLLAKNIQYF. In nucleotides, the CDR3 is TGCAGTGCTCACTCACCCGGGACTAGCGGACTACTAGCCAAAAACATTCAGTACTTC.

This clonotype appeared a few times. This chain uses TRBV7-2 with TRBJ2-7; the D gene could be TRBD1 or TRBD2 (7 bases each). The CDR3 totals 15 residues. Germline CDR1 SGHTA, CDR2 FQGNSA. V lost 5 bases, J lost 2 bases, and 16 bases lay in between. CDR3 coding DNA: TGTGCCAGCAGCCAGGGTCAGGGGGGGGCCTACGAGCAGTACTTC. Protein product: CASSQGQGGAYEQYF.

The gene calls are TRBV7-2 and TRBJ2-2, with D perhaps TRBD2 (6 bases). The germline V gene encodes CDR1 SGHTA and CDR2 FQGNSA. The ends were cut back, 3 bases at V and 5 bases at J, with 16 bases in the middle. The length of the CDR3 is 16 residues. This CDR3 reads CASSFRPGVGTGELFF. CDR3 bases: TGTGCCAGCAGCTTTAGACCGGGAGTCGGGACCGGGGAGCTGTTTTTT.

This chain joins TRBV9 and TRBJ2-2, with 15 bases identical to TRBD2. The CDR3 extends over 18 amino acids. Trimming cost V 4 bases and J 1 base; bases outside gene matches: 5. Germline loops: CDR1 SGDLS, CDR2 YYNGEE. CDR3 in DNA: TGTGCCAGCAGCCCATGGACTAGCGGGAGGGGGAACACCGGGGAGCTGTTTTTT. This encodes CASSPWTSGRGNTGELFF.

This clonotype was detected only a few times. This CDR3 is CASSQEGALETQYF. CDR3 DNA sequence: TGTGCCAGCAGCCAAGAAGGGGCGTTGGAGACCCAGTACTTC. This rearrangement joins TRBV14 to TRBJ2-5; possibly TRBD1 for D (5 bases). The CDR3 spans 14 residues. Trimming took 0 bases from V and 5 from J, leaving 10 bases between them. Germline lookup yields CDR1 SGHDN and CDR2 FVKESK.

This clonotype has a count of ten or more. This chain links TRBV7-2 with TRBJ2-4, with 8 bases fitting TRBD1. The junction had 4 bases not matched to a gene; V was cut back by 0 bases and J by 3 bases. Germline V gene lookup returns CDR1 SGHTA and CDR2 FQGNSA. The CDR3 sequence is 16 residues long. The CDR3, as DNA: TGTGCCAGCAGCTTAGCCGGGACAGGATTCAAAAACATTCAGTACTTC. Amino acids: CASSLAGTGFKNIQYF.

This clonotype was counted a few times. Written as DNA, the CDR3 is TGCAGCGTTGAACGGCGTCTAGCGGGGGACAATGAGCAGTTCTTC. Translation gives CSVERRLAGDNEQFF. The chain has TRBV29-1 and TRBJ2-1, with 10 bases that match TRBD2. The CDR3 is 15 amino acids. The J segment lost 5 bases and the V segment lost 2 bases, leaving 6 bases of the junction unmatched. Germline CDR1 and CDR2: SQVTM and ANQGSEA.

The chain combines TRBV29-1 with TRBJ2-5; the D gene is possibly TRBD2 (6 bases). CDR1 SQVTM and CDR2 ANQGSEA come from the germline V gene. The CDR3 covers 15 residues. V lost 5 bases and J lost 1, with 17 bases in between. The CDR3 reads CSVLSPSSAQETQYF. The CDR3 nucleotides are TGCAGCGTTCTCTCACCCTCTAGCGCCCAAGAGACCCAGTACTTC.

This rearrangement joins TRBV5-1 to TRBJ2-7; the D gene is possibly TRBD1 (6 bases). Germline CDR1 reads SGHRS; CDR2 reads YFSETQ. The CDR3 contains 16 residues. V was cut by 4 bases and J by 0 bases, with 17 bases left in between. The CDR3 nucleotides read TGCGCCAGCAGCCCTGGGGGACACTTTTTCTCCTACGAGCAGTACTTC. Translating it yields CASSPGGHFFSYEQYF.

This clonotype was recorded once. The chain carries TRBV5-5 and TRBJ2-7; D gene uncertain. V was pared by 3 bases and J by 6 bases, with 16 bases between. The CDR3 runs 14 residues. Per germline, CDR1 SGHKS and CDR2 YYEKEE (reference sequence). CDR3 amino acids: CASSSRTGGSEQYF. The CDR3 DNA follows: TGTGCCAGCAGCTCCCGTACGGGTGGCTCCGAGCAGTACTTC. The whole variable domain, filled in from reference TRBV5-5 and TRBJ2-7, reads DAGVTQSPTHLIKTRGQQVTLRCSPISGHKSVSWYQQVLGQGPQFIFQYYEKEERGRGNFPDRFSARQFPNYSSELNVNALLLGDSALYLCASSSRTGGSEQYFGPGTRLTVT.

The sample holds a few counts of this clonotype. This sequence joins TRBV9 and TRBJ2-1; 7 bases map to TRBD2. Looked up from germline, CDR1 is SGDLS and CDR2 is YYNGEE. After removal of 3 bases from V and 10 bases from J, the junction contained 10 bases not matched to a gene. The CDR3 has 14 residues. CDR3 DNA sequence: TGTGCCAGCAGCGCCTTGCGGGGGAGAGGGGAGCAGTTCTTC. As protein: CASSALRGRGEQFF.

This chain uses TRBV3-1 with TRBJ2-1; TRBD2 aligns across 7 bases. CDR1 and CDR2 from the germline V gene are LGHDT and YNNKEL (reference sequence). The CDR3 is 15 residues long. V gave up 4 bases and J gave up 6 bases; unmatched junction bases: 9. This chain's CDR3 is CASSPPSGWSNEQFF. CDR3 sequence (DNA): TGTGCCAGCAGCCCTCCTAGCGGATGGAGCAATGAGCAGTTCTTC.

The genes are TRBV4-1 and TRBJ1-4, with TRBD1 matching 7 bases. Germline CDR1 and CDR2: MGHRA and YSYEKL. Trimming took 2 bases from V and 7 from J; bases not matched to a gene: 4. This CDR3 spans 14 amino acids. The CDR3 is CASSQQGGSEKLFF. CDR3 DNA sequence: TGCGCCAGCAGCCAACAGGGGGGAAGTGAAAAACTGTTTTTT.

The rearrangement joins TRBV3-1 to TRBJ2-4; possible D gene TRBD2, 5 bases. Trimming left V 4 bases short and J 2 bases short, with 21 bases between. The CDR3 is 18 amino acids. CDR1 is LGHDT, CDR2 YNNKEL, per germline (reference sequence). CDR3 DNA: TGTGCCAGCAGCCCCACTCTGTGGAGGTTAGGATCCAAAAACATTCAGTACTTC. Protein product: CASSPTLWRLGSKNIQYF.

This clonotype was recorded at least ten times. The rearrangement joins TRBV11-2 to TRBJ2-7, with D unclear. V was clipped by 2 bases and J by 8 bases, with 10 bases between them. Germline values: CDR1 SGHAT, CDR2 FQNNGV. CDR3 length: 12 amino acids. The CDR3 loop reads CASSLYTLQQYF. For the CDR3, the DNA is TGTGCCAGCAGCTTATACACCCTCCAGCAGTACTTC.

The V call is TRBV30, the J call TRBJ2-3; D perhaps matches TRBD1 (7 bases). Germline CDR1 is GTSNPN and CDR2 is SVGIG (reference sequence). This CDR3 has 12 residues. Trimming removed 3 bases at V and 4 bases at J, with 8 bases between. As DNA, the CDR3 is TGTGCCTGGAGCAGGGGGGCAGATACGCAGTATTTT. The encoded protein is CAWSRGADTQYF. The variable domain in full, completed from reference TRBV30 and TRBJ2-3, reads SQTIHQWPATLVQPVGSPLSLECTVEGTSNPNLYWYRQAAGRGLQLLFYSVGIGQISSEVPQNLSASRPQDRQFILSSKKLLLSDSGFYLCAWSRGADTQYFGPGTRLTVL.